Shown below are 32 T cell receptor beta chains from a single sample sequenced in a study of blood T cell repertoires in COVID-19. The data were produced by immunoSEQ multiplex PCR, yet TCRdb's version contains in-frame clones alone and is incomplete. The sample records 210,000 or so clones, roughly 85% being singletons. Sample: PBMCs or T cells enriched from blood (not recorded which). These receptor sequences come from a man aged 25 to 40 who had recovered from COVID-19.

This clone was found a few times. This chain joins TRBV4-3 and TRBJ1-2, with D perhaps matching TRBD1 (5 bases). The germline V gene encodes CDR1 LGHNA and CDR2 YSLEER. CDR3 size: 16 residues. V dropped 2 bases and J dropped 4 bases, with 17 bases sitting between them. The DNA for the CDR3 is TGCGCCAGCAGCCAACATGACGGCGACAGCCCCTATGGCTACACCTTC. Its protein is CASSQHDGDSPYGYTF.

Only one count was recorded for this clone. The rearrangement uses TRBV6-6 and TRBJ2-7; D is ambiguous. The V gene's germline CDR1 is MNHNY and CDR2 SVGAGI (reference sequence). V shed 1 base and J shed 2 bases, with 6 bases lying between them. This CDR3 comprises 13 residues. CDR3 loop: CASSYYGPYEQYF. The CDR3 coding sequence is TGTGCCAGCAGTTACTATGGCCCCTACGAGCAGTACTTC.

V is TRBV6-5 and J is TRBJ2-1, with D possibly matching TRBD2 (6 bases). CDR3 length: 15 residues. Germline V gene data show CDR1 as MNHEY and CDR2 as SVGAGI. Trimming stripped 0 bases from V and 8 bases from J, with 14 bases between. The DNA of the CDR3 is TGTGCCAGCAGTTACTCGGGGGGACCCCTCTATGAGCAGTTCTTC. This gives the protein CASSYSGGPLYEQFF.

This sequence joins TRBV6-5 and TRBJ1-3, with D perhaps TRBD1 (5 bases). The V end was cut by 0 bases, the J end by 0 bases, with 9 bases between. CDR3 length: 16 amino acids. CDR1 is MNHEY and CDR2 is SVGAGI in the germline V gene. CDR3 residues: CASSYSGLRSGNTIYF. The CDR3 DNA reads as TGTGCCAGCAGTTACTCGGGGCTTCGCTCTGGAAACACCATATATTTT.

The count of this clone is one. This sequence joins TRBV4-3 and TRBJ2-5; D might be TRBD2 (5 bases). The CDR3 runs to 15 residues. V was cut by 0 bases and J by 5 bases, with 13 bases left in between. In germline, CDR1 is LGHNA, CDR2 YSLEER. The CDR3 nucleotides read TGCGCCAGCAGCCAAGACGCGGGCCACGAGGAGACCCAGTACTTC. Translated, it gives CASSQDAGHEETQYF.

This sequence joins TRBV5-1 and TRBJ2-7; no reliable D call. V was shortened by 0 bases and J by 0 bases, with 13 bases between the two germline ends. The CDR3 runs to 16 residues. Looked up from germline, CDR1 is SGHRS and CDR2 is YFSETQ. For the CDR3, the DNA is TGCGCCAGCAGCTTGGGACCGCAGGAATCCTCCTACGAGCAGTACTTC. Its translation: CASSLGPQESSYEQYF. The full variable domain, its missing parts supplied by reference TRBV5-1 and TRBJ2-7, is KAGVTQTPRYLIKTRGQQVTLSCSPISGHRSVSWYQQTPGQGLQFLFEYFSETQRNKGNFPGRFSGRQFSNSRSEMNVSTLELGDSALYLCASSLGPQESSYEQYFGPGTRLTVT.

The J gene is TRBJ1-1, the V gene TRBV25-1; TRBD1 might be the D (6 bases). Trimming removed 8 bases at V and 0 bases at J, with 16 bases between. This CDR3 spans 15 amino acids. CDR1 is MGHDK and CDR2 is SYGVNS in the germline V gene. This CDR3 is CASSEVGGLNTEAFF. The CDR3 coding sequence is TGTGCCAGCTCCGAAGTAGGGGGATTGAACACTGAAGCTTTCTTT.

The CDR3 here is CASSRGLAGIYNEQFF. CDR3 DNA sequence: TGTGCCAGCAGTAGGGGACTAGCGGGAATTTACAATGAGCAGTTCTTC. V is TRBV28 and J is TRBJ2-1, with 13 nucleotides matching TRBD2. Germline trimming cut 5 bases from V and 4 bases from J; bases unmatched to any gene: 5. This CDR3 spans 16 amino acids. Germline V gene lookup returns CDR1 MDHEN and CDR2 SYDVKM.

The V call is TRBV9, the J call TRBJ2-7, with 15 bases identical to TRBD2. The V gene's germline CDR1 is SGDLS and CDR2 YYNGEE. V lost 2 bases to trimming and J lost 2 bases; unmatched junction nucleotides: 11. The CDR3 length is 19 residues. CDR3 sequence: CASSVGLGLAGGKTYEQYF. The CDR3 coding sequence is TGTGCCAGCAGCGTGGGCTTGGGACTAGCGGGAGGAAAAACCTACGAGCAGTACTTC.

A few counts support this clone. Written as DNA, the CDR3 is TGTGCCAGTAGTGGGACAGGGTCCGTGTGGGGCTACACCTTC. It codes for CASSGTGSVWGYTF. The chain joins TRBV19 to TRBJ1-2; TRBD1 matches 9 bases. The CDR3 runs to 14 residues. V was pared by 5 bases and J by 8 bases, with 9 bases of the junction left unmatched. The germline V gene encodes CDR1 LNHDA and CDR2 SQIVND (reference sequence).

This chain uses TRBV12-5 with TRBJ2-7; possibly TRBD1 for D (5 bases). CDR1 and CDR2 (germline): LGHNT, FRNRAP. Trimming removed 4 bases from V and 5 bases from J, with 15 bases in between. The CDR3 totals 14 residues. The CDR3 here is CASGSTQGMHEQYF. DNA for the CDR3: TGTGCTAGTGGTTCCACCCAGGGTATGCACGAGCAGTACTTC.

The V and J genes are TRBV18 and TRBJ2-3, with 11 nucleotides matching TRBD2. The germline V gene encodes CDR1 KGHSH and CDR2 LQKENI. Unmatched junction bases numbered 2, after V lost 3 bases and J lost 3 bases. The CDR3 sequence is 15 residues long. This CDR3 is CASSPTSGSTDTQYF. In DNA form, the CDR3 reads TGTGCCAGCTCACCCACTAGCGGGAGTACAGATACGCAGTATTTT.

This chain uses TRBV5-5 with TRBJ2-5; TRBD2 aligns across 12 bases. V dropped 4 bases and J dropped 4; count of bases not matched to a gene: 11. CDR1 is SGHKS, CDR2 YYEKEE, per germline (reference sequence). CDR3 size: 17 residues. The CDR3 loop reads CASSGVLAGGRGETQYF. The CDR3 DNA reads as TGTGCCAGCAGCGGGGTACTAGCGGGGGGCCGCGGAGAGACCCAGTACTTC.

V usage is TRBV7-9 and J usage is TRBJ1-3, with D possibly matching TRBD1 (6 bases). V shed 6 bases and J shed 3 bases, with 12 bases lying between them. CDR1 and CDR2 (germline): SEHNR, FQNEAQ (reference sequence). The CDR3 length is 14 residues. The CDR3 DNA reads as TGTGCCAGCAGTACAGGGTTGGGTGGAAACACCATATATTTT. Protein sequence: CASSTGLGGNTIYF.

The rearrangement joins TRBV11-3 to TRBJ2-2, with TRBD1 identical over 7 bases. The CDR3 has 18 residues. CDR1 is SGHNT, CDR2 YENEEA, per germline. V was pared by 0 bases and J by 0 bases, with 7 bases of the junction left unmatched. CDR3 nucleotide sequence: TGTGCCAGCAGCTTAGATTACAGGGGTCTCGCGAACACCGGGGAGCTGTTTTTT. This gives the protein CASSLDYRGLANTGELFF.

The gene calls are TRBV5-6 and TRBJ2-7; tentative D call: TRBD1 (6 bases). CDR3 length equals 16 residues. Germline-derived CDR1 and CDR2 are SGHDT and YYEEEE. Trimming removed 3 bases at V and 2 bases at J, with 18 bases between. CDR3: CASSSGGAGTPYEQYF. The CDR3 nucleotides read TGTGCCAGCAGCTCTGGGGGCGCAGGAACCCCCTACGAGCAGTACTTC.

The rearrangement joins TRBV19 to TRBJ1-1; D not certain. Germline V gives CDR1 LNHDA, CDR2 SQIVND (reference sequence). V lost 8 bases and J lost 0, with 7 bases in between. The CDR3 covers 12 residues. The DNA for the CDR3 is TGTGCCAGTTCTCAGTTGAACACTGAAGCTTTCTTT. This encodes CASSQLNTEAFF. The whole variable domain, remainder taken from reference TRBV19 and TRBJ1-1, is DGGITQSPKYLFRKEGQNVTLSCEQNLNHDAMYWYRQDPGQGLRLIYYSQIVNDFQKGDIAEGYSVSREKKESFPLTVTSAQKNPTAFYLCASSQLNTEAFFGQGTRLTVV.

J is TRBJ1-2 and V is TRBV4-3; 8 bases line up with TRBD1. The V gene's germline CDR1 is LGHNA and CDR2 YSLEER. V was pared by 0 bases and J by 2 bases, with 5 bases of the junction left unmatched. CDR3 length: 16 amino acids. CDR3 amino acids: CASSQDRGRLNYGYTF. The CDR3 bases are TGCGCCAGCAGCCAAGACAGGGGGCGCTTAAACTATGGCTACACCTTC.

This clone appeared once. Since a much larger clone is just one base distant, this may be a read error. The chain couples TRBV7-2 to TRBJ1-2; TRBD1 agrees at 7 bases. Per the germline V gene, CDR1 is SGHTA and CDR2 is FQGNSA. This CDR3 is 13 amino acids long. V lost 4 bases to trimming and J lost 2 bases; unmatched junction nucleotides: 1. The CDR3 loop is CASSSGQNYGYTF. In nucleotides, the CDR3 is TGTGCCAGCAGCTCGGGACAGAACTATGGCTACACCTTC.

The gene calls are TRBV28 and TRBJ1-2, with a weak D call TRBD1 (5 bases). This CDR3 region has 15 residues. Between the trimmed V and J ends, which lost 2 bases and 3 bases, there was a span of 13 bases. Germline V gene data show CDR1 as MDHEN and CDR2 as SYDVKM. The CDR3 is CASSLGGRGDYGYTF. In DNA, the CDR3 is TGTGCCAGCAGTTTAGGGGGTCGCGGGGACTATGGCTACACCTTC.

The sample holds one count of this clone. V is TRBV7-9 and J is TRBJ2-3; D perhaps matches TRBD1 (6 bases). This CDR3 is built from 13 residues. Trimming stripped 6 bases from V and 6 bases from J, with 13 bases between. CDR1 is SEHNR, CDR2 FQNEAQ, per germline (reference sequence). The CDR3 DNA reads TGTGCCAGCAGACAGGGTTTAATCGATACGCAGTATTTT. It specifies CASRQGLIDTQYF. Full variable domain (remainder filled in from reference TRBV7-9 and TRBJ2-3): DTGVSQNPRHKITKRGQNVTFRCDPISEHNRLYWYRQTLGQGPEFLTYFQNEAQLEKSRLLSDRFSAERPKGSFSTLEIQRTEQGDSAMYLCASRQGLIDTQYFGPGTRLTVL.

This sequence joins TRBV7-6 and TRBJ2-1; D might be TRBD2 (6 bases). Germline CDR1 and CDR2: SGHVS and FNYEAQ. The length of the CDR3 is 17 residues. Between the trimmed V and J ends, which lost 2 bases and 0 bases, there was a span of 14 bases. CDR3 residues: CASSLRDWASSYNEQFF. CDR3 sequence (DNA): TGTGCCAGCAGCTTACGGGACTGGGCGAGCTCCTACAATGAGCAGTTCTTC. The variable domain in full, with the rest retrieved from reference TRBV7-6 and TRBJ2-1, is GAGVSQSPRYKVTKRGQDVALRCDPISGHVSLYWYRQALGQGPEFLTYFNYEAQQDKSGLPNDRFSAERPEGSISTLTIQRTEQRDSAMYRCASSLRDWASSYNEQFFGPGTRLTVL.

The V call is TRBV2, the J call TRBJ1-6, with a tentative D call TRBD1 (6 bases). V lost 6 bases to trimming and J lost 14 bases, with 17 bases between them. There are 13 residues in the CDR3. Germline assignment: CDR1 SNHLY and CDR2 FYNNEI. In DNA form, the CDR3 reads TGTGCCAGCAGAAGCCTACAGGGTTCGTCCCTCCACTTT. Translation: CASRSLQGSSLHF.

The J gene is TRBJ1-2, the V gene TRBV7-2; D might be TRBD1 (5 bases). The CDR3 length is 15 residues. The ends were cut back, 5 bases at V and 3 bases at J, with 16 bases in the middle. The V gene's germline CDR1 is SGHTA and CDR2 FQGNSA. CDR3 nucleotides: TGTGCCAGCAGCCCCGGCCCCGACAGACACTATGGCTACACCTTC. Amino acids: CASSPGPDRHYGYTF.

The chain joins TRBV5-1 to TRBJ2-1, with D possibly TRBD1 on 5 matching bases. The germline gives CDR1 SGHRS, CDR2 YFSETQ. The V gene lost 7 bases and the J gene lost 3 bases, with 14 bases spanning the gap. The CDR3 length is 14 residues. The CDR3 DNA is TGCGCCAGCTCTCTGACAGAGATCTACAATGAGCAGTTCTTC. Its protein product is CASSLTEIYNEQFF.

The chain recombines TRBV4-1 with TRBJ2-7, with D possibly being TRBD2 (5 bases). Per the germline V gene, CDR1 is MGHRA and CDR2 is YSYEKL. Trimming removed 4 bases at V and 0 bases at J, with 7 bases between. The CDR3 totals 13 residues. CDR3 DNA sequence: TGCGCCAGCAGCCCAGCGGACTCCTACGAGCAGTACTTC. Translation gives CASSPADSYEQYF.

The chain uses TRBV7-9 and TRBJ1-2, with D maybe TRBD1 (5 bases). The ends were cut back, 5 bases at V and 0 bases at J, with 19 bases in the middle. Germline loops: CDR1 SEHNR, CDR2 FQNEAQ (reference sequence). The CDR3 runs 17 residues. CDR3 protein: CASSPAGQERANYGYTF. DNA of the CDR3: TGTGCCAGCAGCCCCGCGGGGCAGGAAAGAGCTAACTATGGCTACACCTTC.

The CDR3 region has the DNA TGTGCCAGCTCACCAATGACAGGGGAAGGTCAGCCCCAGCATTTT. Translating it yields CASSPMTGEGQPQHF. This chain joins TRBV18 and TRBJ1-5; 8 bases are shared with TRBD1. The CDR3 covers 15 residues. Per the germline V gene, CDR1 is KGHSH and CDR2 is LQKENI. The V and J ends lost 2 bases and 6 bases, in that order; junction bases with no gene match: 6.

The CDR3 sequence is CASSLRDRGNNEQFF. The CDR3 bases are TGTGCCAGCAGTTTACGTGACAGGGGAAACAATGAGCAGTTCTTC. The V gene is TRBV27, the J gene TRBJ2-1, with 8 bases lining up with TRBD1. The V segment lost 2 bases and the J segment 5 bases; nucleotides outside the gene matches: 5. The CDR3 runs 15 residues. Germline assignment: CDR1 MNHEY and CDR2 SMNVEV (reference sequence).

A note on this clone: The identical CDR3 is also encoded by other nucleotide sequences in the sample. The chain has TRBV5-6 and TRBJ2-2; D is unclear. This CDR3 has 14 amino acids. V lost 2 bases and J lost 0, with 5 bases in between. CDR1 SGHDT and CDR2 YYEEEE come from the germline V gene. CDR3 sequence reads: CASSLLTNTGELFF. The CDR3 coding sequence is TGTGCCAGCAGCTTACTAACGAACACCGGGGAGCTGTTTTTT.

The table lists this clone with many counts. This chain connects TRBV6-2 or TRBV6-3 to TRBJ1-2; D is unclear. This CDR3 region has 15 residues. Trimming shortened V by 4 bases and J by 1 base, and 13 bases separated the two germline ends. Germline CDR1 reads MNHEY; CDR2 reads SVGEGT. CDR3 DNA: TGTGCCAGCAGTTTCCCGTCAACAAATAACTATGGCTACACCTTC. Translating it yields CASSFPSTNNYGYTF.

The chain links TRBV14 to TRBJ1-3; D possibly corresponds to TRBD1 (6 bases). This CDR3 has 15 residues. The germline V gene has CDR1 SGHDN and CDR2 FVKESK. V lost 5 bases and J 0 bases, leaving 11 bases between the germline ends. The CDR3 DNA reads TGTGCCAGCAGCTTGGGGGCAAACTCTGGAAACACCATATATTTT. The encoded protein is CASSLGANSGNTIYF.